This is a list of T cell receptor beta chains from one sample in a study of blood T cell repertoires in COVID-19. The data were produced by immunoSEQ multiplex PCR, yet TCRdb's version contains in-frame clones alone and is incomplete. The sample holds tens of thousands of clones, 80% to 90% seen once. The sample was peripheral blood. All receptors come from a man aged 50 or older with active COVID-19. Both conserved end residues are part of each CDR3. The D gene is left open where the match is weak. Clone size appears in some rows only: once, few, many, or a class for an expanded clone.

abundance,d_gene,j_gene,v_gene,CDR3nt,CDR3aa
.,.,TRBJ2-7,TRBV5-1,TGCGCCAGCAGCTTGGGGGACACTCTCTACGAGCAGTACTTC,CASSLGDTLYEQYF
.,.,TRBJ2-1,TRBV7-9,TGTGCCAGCACCTCCGAGGGCTCCTACAATGAGCAGTTCTTC,CASTSEGSYNEQFF
.,.,TRBJ1-3,TRBV6-5,TGTGCCAGCAGTTACGACAGAAGCTCTGGAAACACCATATATTTT,CASSYDRSSGNTIYF
.,TRBD1,TRBJ2-2,TRBV5-5,TGTGCCAGCAGCTGGGACAGGGGAGAAGCCGGGGAGCTGTTTTTT,CASSWDRGEAGELFF
.,TRBD1,TRBJ2-2,TRBV5-4,TGTGCCAGCAGCACCGGACAGGGATGGACCGGGGAGCTGTTTTTT,CASSTGQGWTGELFF
.,TRBD1,TRBJ2-5,TRBV6-2/TRBV6-3,TGTGCCAGCAGTGCTACAGGGGGCGCGGGGGAGACCCAGTACTTC,CASSATGGAGETQYF
.,TRBD1,TRBJ2-7,TRBV28,TGTGCCAGCAGTTTTGGACAGGGGGCCTACTACGAGCAGTACTTC,CASSFGQGAYYEQYF
.,TRBD1,TRBJ1-5,TRBV18,TGTGCCAGCTCACCGGTCCGGACAGGCAACAATCAGCCCCAGCATTTT,CASSPVRTGNNQPQHF
.,.,TRBJ1-5,TRBV4-2,TGTGCCAGCAGCCAGCGACAGGGCAATCAGCCCCAGCATTTT,CASSQRQGNQPQHF
.,.,TRBJ2-5,TRBV5-1,TGCGCCAGCAGCTTTCCACCGGGACAGCGGGAAGAGACCCAGTACTTC,CASSFPPGQREETQYF
.,.,TRBJ2-1,TRBV27,TGTGCCAGCAGTTTATTCTGGGTCGGGAATGAGCAGTTCTTC,CASSLFWVGNEQFF
.,.,TRBJ1-5,TRBV6-6,TGTGCCAGCATTCAGGAGGTTGAGGCCAATCAGCCCCAGCATTTT,CASIQEVEANQPQHF
.,.,TRBJ2-3,TRBV5-1,TGCGCCAGCAGCTTAACAACCCGACTATTTCGAACAGATACGCAGTATTTT,CASSLTTRLFRTDTQYF
once,.,TRBJ1-6,TRBV6-5,TGTGCCAGCAGTTATGGCGGGAAACCCCTCCACTTT,CASSYGGKPLHF
.,TRBD1,TRBJ1-1,TRBV6-5,TGTGCCAGCAGTTTGGACAGGGGGCTTCGGGGCACTGAAGCTTTCTTT,CASSLDRGLRGTEAFF
.,TRBD1,TRBJ1-2,TRBV6-1,TGTGCCAGCAGAGAAGACAGGGGCCACTATGGCTACACCTTC,CASREDRGHYGYTF
once,.,TRBJ1-1,TRBV28,TGTGCCAGCAGTTTATGGTCCAGGGGCGTACTACTTGAAGCTTTCTTT,CASSLWSRGVLLEAFF
once,TRBD2,TRBJ2-5,TRBV5-1,TGCGCCAGCAGCTTGGTTTTAGCGGGAGGACAAGAGACCCAGTACTTC,CASSLVLAGGQETQYF
.,.,TRBJ1-2,TRBV27,TGTGCCAGCAGTTTAGCGGGACGGGGAAGGTATGGCTACACCTTC,CASSLAGRGRYGYTF
few,.,TRBJ1-6,TRBV19,TGTGCCAGTAGAAGTCGGAGGAGCTCCTATAATTCACCCCTCCACTTT,CASRSRRSSYNSPLHF
.,TRBD2,TRBJ2-7,TRBV27,TGTGCCAGCAGCCCCGGGACTAGCGGCCTAGAGGAGCAGTACTTC,CASSPGTSGLEEQYF
.,TRBD1,TRBJ1-1,TRBV19,TGTGCCAGTAGTGCCGCTTTAGGACAGGTGAACACTGAAGCTTTCTTT,CASSAALGQVNTEAFF
.,.,TRBJ1-6,TRBV5-4,TGTGCCAGCAGCTTGGGACAGCCACCCCTCCACTTT,CASSLGQPPLHF
.,TRBD1,TRBJ1-4,TRBV2,TGTGCCAGCAGGGTAGGGACAGGGAGGAATGAAAAACTGTTTTTT,CASRVGTGRNEKLFF
.,TRBD2,TRBJ2-1,TRBV7-6,TGTGCCAGCAGACCCAGCCCAGCGGGGGGGAACAATGAGCAGTTCTTC,CASRPSPAGGNNEQFF
once,.,TRBJ2-1,TRBV10-3,TGTGCCATCATAGGGGGGGGCCCCCCTAATGGGAGGAATGAGCAGTTCTTC,CAIIGGGPPNGRNEQFF
.,TRBD1,TRBJ1-5,TRBV19,TGTGCCAGTAGGACAGGGGGCGTAAGACAGCCCCAGCATTTT,CASRTGGVRQPQHF
.,TRBD1,TRBJ2-5,TRBV14,TGTGCCAGCAGCCTTAGGACAGGGAAGGGAGAGACCCAGTACTTC,CASSLRTGKGETQYF
.,TRBD1,TRBJ1-2,TRBV28,TGTGCCAGCAGTCGCCCCCGGGACAGCGCCTTTGCGTATGGCTACACCTTC,CASSRPRDSAFAYGYTF
.,.,TRBJ2-7,TRBV6-6,TGTGCCAGCAGTCGCTCAGGACCGGGACGGAAGACAGGCGAGCAGTACTTC,CASSRSGPGRKTGEQYF
.,.,TRBJ2-7,TRBV6-1,TGTGCCAGCAGTGATGGACAGTTCGCATTTTACGAGCAGTACTTC,CASSDGQFAFYEQYF
few,.,TRBJ2-1,TRBV27,TGTGCCAGCAGTTTAATGGGCTTCTACAATGAGCAGTTCTTC,CASSLMGFYNEQFF
.,.,TRBJ1-6,TRBV14,TGTGCCAGCAGCCCCAGGTCGGCCCCGGAGGCACCCCTCCACTTT,CASSPRSAPEAPLHF
.,TRBD2,TRBJ2-7,TRBV7-9,TGTGCCAGCAGCTCACTCCGGACGGGGGGTTCCAACGAGCAGTACTTC,CASSSLRTGGSNEQYF
.,.,TRBJ1-2,TRBV5-5,TGTGCCAGCAGCCTGTGGACTGAAATTGGGGATGGCTACACCTTC,CASSLWTEIGDGYTF
.,TRBD1,TRBJ1-1,TRBV7-9,TGTGCCAGCAGCTTACGGTCAGGGGGAAGCACTGAAGCTTTCTTT,CASSLRSGGSTEAFF
.,TRBD1,TRBJ1-2,TRBV7-8,TGTGCCAGCAGCTACACAGGGGGATCTTCCTATGGCTACACCTTC,CASSYTGGSSYGYTF
.,TRBD2,TRBJ2-1,TRBV27,TGTGCCAGCAGTTCATCCTGGCTAGCGGGCCCCCGGGAGCAGTTCTTC,CASSSSWLAGPREQFF
.,TRBD2,TRBJ2-2,TRBV9,TGTGCCAGCAGCGTAGCGACGGGGGGGCTTTCGCTGTTTTTT,CASSVATGGLSLFF
.,TRBD2,TRBJ2-1,TRBV2,TGTGCCAGCATGCGGGGGGGGAGTTACAATGAGCAGTTCTTC,CASMRGGSYNEQFF
.,.,TRBJ1-3,TRBV7-2,TGTGCCAGCAGCTTAGTCAGGGCTGGAAACACCATATATTTT,CASSLVRAGNTIYF
once,TRBD1,TRBJ2-3,TRBV19,TGTGCCAGTGGGACAGGGGCAGATACGCAGTATTTT,CASGTGADTQYF
once,.,TRBJ1-4,TRBV18,TGTGCCAGCTCACCTAACAGAGACAGCCTGTTTTTT,CASSPNRDSLFF
.,.,TRBJ2-3,TRBV6-6,TGTGCCAGCACCCAAAACAGGGTGTCAGATACGCAGTATTTT,CASTQNRVSDTQYF
.,TRBD1,TRBJ2-3,TRBV5-1,TGCGCCAGCAGCTCACTACAGGGGACGGCAGATACGCAGTATTTT,CASSSLQGTADTQYF
.,TRBD1,TRBJ1-4,TRBV5-1,TGCGCCAGCAGCTTGGGACAGGGGGGCGAAAAACTGTTTTTT,CASSLGQGGEKLFF
.,.,TRBJ1-1,TRBV6-2/TRBV6-3,TGTGCCAGCAGCCCGACAGAGAACACTGAAGCTTTCTTT,CASSPTENTEAFF
.,TRBD1,TRBJ2-7,TRBV19,TGTGCCAGTAGTAACCCGGACAGGGAGTACTCCGAGCAGTACTTC,CASSNPDREYSEQYF
once,.,TRBJ1-2,TRBV12-3/TRBV12-4,TGTGCCAGCAGTAAACAGGGTCCCCATGGCTACACCTTC,CASSKQGPHGYTF
.,.,TRBJ1-1,TRBV7-8,TGTGCCAGCAGTCCTGATCTAACAGGGAACACTGAAGCTTTCTTT,CASSPDLTGNTEAFF
.,TRBD1,TRBJ1-2,TRBV2,TGTGCCAGCAGTGAAGAGGGGACAGGGGTAATCTATGGCTACACCTTC,CASSEEGTGVIYGYTF